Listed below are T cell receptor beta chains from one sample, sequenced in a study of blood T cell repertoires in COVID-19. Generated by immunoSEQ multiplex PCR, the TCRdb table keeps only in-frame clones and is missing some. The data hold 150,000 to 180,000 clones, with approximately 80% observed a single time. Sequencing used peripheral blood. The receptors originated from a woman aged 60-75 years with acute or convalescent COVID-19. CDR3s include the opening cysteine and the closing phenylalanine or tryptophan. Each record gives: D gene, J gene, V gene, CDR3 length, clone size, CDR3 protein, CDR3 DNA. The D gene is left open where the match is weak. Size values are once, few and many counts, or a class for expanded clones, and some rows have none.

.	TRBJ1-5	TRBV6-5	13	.	CASRDSSNQPQHF	TGTGCCAGCAGGGACAGTAGCAATCAGCCCCAGCATTTT
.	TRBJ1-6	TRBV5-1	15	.	CASSPQVGSNSPLHF	TGCGCCAGCAGCCCCCAGGTGGGGAGTAATTCACCCCTCCACTTT
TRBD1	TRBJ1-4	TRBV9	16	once	CASSTSGQPLNEKLFF	TGTGCCAGCAGCACCTCGGGACAGCCTCTTAATGAAAAACTGTTTTTT
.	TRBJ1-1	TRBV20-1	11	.	CSVQLNTEAFF	TGCAGTGTACAGCTGAACACTGAAGCTTTCTTT
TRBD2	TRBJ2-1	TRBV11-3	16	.	CASSLGSLAGGNEQFF	TGTGCCAGCAGCTTAGGCTCGCTAGCGGGGGGGAATGAGCAGTTCTTC
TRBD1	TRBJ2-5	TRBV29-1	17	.	CSVALPPGQGYRETQYF	TGCAGCGTTGCCCTCCCTCCGGGACAGGGATATCGAGAGACCCAGTACTTC
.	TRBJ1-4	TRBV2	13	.	CASEPVGRGELFF	TGTGCCAGCGAACCGGTCGGGAGAGGGGAACTGTTTTTT
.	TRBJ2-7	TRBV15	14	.	CATSVGQSGGEQYF	TGTGCCACCAGCGTAGGACAGTCGGGAGGCGAGCAGTACTTC
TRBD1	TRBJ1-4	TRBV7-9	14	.	CASSLYEGQEKLFF	TGTGCCAGCAGCTTATACGAGGGACAGGAAAAACTGTTTTTT
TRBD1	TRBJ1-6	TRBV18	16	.	CASSPGGTPGGSPLHF	TGTGCCAGCTCTCCAGGGGGTACTCCCGGGGGTTCACCCCTCCACTTT
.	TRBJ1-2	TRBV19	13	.	CASMGPLSRGYTF	TGTGCCAGTATGGGGCCCCTCAGTCGAGGCTACACCTTC
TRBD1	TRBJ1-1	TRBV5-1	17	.	CASSLIPHQGADTEAFF	TGCGCCAGCAGCCTTATTCCCCACCAGGGGGCAGACACTGAAGCTTTCTTT
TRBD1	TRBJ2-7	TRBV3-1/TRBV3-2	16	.	CASSHWVETGVREQYF	TGTGCCAGCAGCCACTGGGTCGAGACAGGGGTACGCGAGCAGTACTTC
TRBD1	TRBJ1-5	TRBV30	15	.	CAWKDRGDGNQPQHF	TGTGCCTGGAAGGACAGGGGGGATGGCAATCAGCCCCAGCATTTT
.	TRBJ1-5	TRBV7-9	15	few	CASSPRESGNQPQHF	TGTGCCAGCAGTCCCCGGGAGAGCGGCAATCAGCCCCAGCATTTT
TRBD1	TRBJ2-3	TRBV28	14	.	CASKPQGTTDTQYF	TGTGCCAGCAAACCACAGGGGACGACAGATACGCAGTATTTT
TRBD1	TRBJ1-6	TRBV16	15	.	CASSQRGQGYSPLHF	TGTGCCAGCAGCCAGAGGGGACAGGGGTATTCACCCCTCCACTTT
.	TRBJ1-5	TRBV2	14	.	CASSDFIRYQPQHF	TGTGCCAGCAGTGATTTTATACGGTATCAGCCCCAGCATTTT
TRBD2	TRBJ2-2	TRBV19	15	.	CATSTSGANTGELFF	TGTGCCACCTCGACTAGCGGGGCGAACACCGGGGAGCTGTTTTTT
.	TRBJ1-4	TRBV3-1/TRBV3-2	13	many	CASSAQPGEKLFF	TGTGCCAGCAGCGCACAGCCCGGTGAAAAACTGTTTTTT
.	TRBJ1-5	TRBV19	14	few	CASSLGQGGQPQHF	TGTGCCAGTAGTCTTGGACAAGGCGGCCAGCCCCAGCATTTT
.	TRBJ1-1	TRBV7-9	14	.	CASSLAGSLTEAFF	TGTGCCAGCAGCTTAGCGGGGAGCCTTACTGAAGCTTTCTTT
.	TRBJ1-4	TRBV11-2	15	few	CASSLGRMVGEGLFF	TGTGCCAGCAGCTTAGGGCGGATGGTTGGGGAGGGACTGTTTTTT
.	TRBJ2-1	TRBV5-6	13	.	CASSQFPGHEQFF	TGTGCCAGCAGCCAGTTCCCAGGGCATGAGCAGTTCTTC
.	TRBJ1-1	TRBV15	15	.	CATSRLGGVKAEAFF	TGTGCCACCAGCAGATTGGGAGGGGTGAAAGCTGAAGCTTTCTTT
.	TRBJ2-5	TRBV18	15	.	CASSPPSSGRETQYF	TGTGCCAGCTCACCACCGTCGTCAGGCCGGGAGACCCAGTACTTC
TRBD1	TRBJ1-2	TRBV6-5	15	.	CASSSPGQGAYGYTF	TGTGCCAGCAGTTCCCCGGGACAGGGGGCGTACGGCTACACCTTC
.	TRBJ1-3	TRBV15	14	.	CATSFQVLGNTIYF	TGTGCCACCAGTTTTCAGGTTCTCGGAAACACCATATATTTT
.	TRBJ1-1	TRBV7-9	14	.	CASSFEEWNTEAFF	TGTGCCAGCAGCTTTGAGGAGTGGAACACTGAAGCTTTCTTT
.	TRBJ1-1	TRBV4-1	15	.	CASSQGTGWDTEAFF	TGCGCCAGCAGCCAAGGTACAGGTTGGGACACTGAAGCTTTCTTT
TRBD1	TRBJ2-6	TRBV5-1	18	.	CASSRTLDRAAGANVLTF	TGCGCCAGCAGCCGAACCCTCGACAGGGCGGCTGGGGCCAACGTCCTGACTTTC
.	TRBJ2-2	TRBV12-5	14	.	CASGLVRRSGELFF	TGTGCTAGTGGTTTGGTACGCCGGTCCGGGGAGCTGTTTTTT
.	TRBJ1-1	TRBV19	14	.	CASNRRELNTEAFF	TGTGCCAGTAATAGACGGGAGCTGAACACTGAAGCTTTCTTT
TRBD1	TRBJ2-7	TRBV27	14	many	CASSFNDRAYEQYF	TGTGCCAGCAGTTTTAATGACAGGGCCTACGAGCAGTACTTC
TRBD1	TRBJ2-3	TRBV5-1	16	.	CASSLSLTGGTDTQYF	TGCGCCAGCAGCCTATCGTTGACAGGGGGCACAGATACGCAGTATTTT
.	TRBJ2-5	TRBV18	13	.	CASCGGAKETQYF	TGTGCCAGCTGTGGGGGGGCGAAAGAGACCCAGTACTTC
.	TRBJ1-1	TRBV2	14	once	CASSDIVPNTEAFF	TGTGCCAGCAGTGATATAGTGCCGAACACTGAAGCTTTCTTT
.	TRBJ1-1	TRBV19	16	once	CASSIDPTGYGTEAFF	TGTGCCAGTAGTATAGACCCAACGGGGTACGGCACTGAAGCTTTCTTT
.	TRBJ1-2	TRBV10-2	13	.	CASLTRWDYGYTF	TGCGCCAGTCTTACGAGGTGGGACTATGGCTACACCTTC
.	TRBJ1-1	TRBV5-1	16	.	CASSLSGRSMNTEAFF	TGCGCCAGCAGCTTGAGCGGCAGGAGCATGAACACTGAAGCTTTCTTT
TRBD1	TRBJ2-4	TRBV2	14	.	CASSGTGAKNIQYF	TGTGCCAGCAGTGGGACAGGGGCCAAAAACATTCAGTACTTC
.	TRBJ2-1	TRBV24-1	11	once	CATTGDNEQFF	TGTGCCACCACGGGGGACAATGAGCAGTTCTTC
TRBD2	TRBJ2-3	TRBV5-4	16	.	CASSPGLAGPGDTQYF	TGTGCCAGCAGCCCGGGACTAGCGGGGCCCGGGGATACGCAGTATTTT
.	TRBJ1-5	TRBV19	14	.	CASKIGQIGQPQHF	TGTGCCAGTAAGATTGGACAGATCGGGCAGCCCCAGCATTTT
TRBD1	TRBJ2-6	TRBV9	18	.	CASSPRDRGSSGANVLTF	TGTGCCAGCAGCCCTCGGGACAGGGGGAGCTCTGGGGCCAACGTCCTGACTTTC
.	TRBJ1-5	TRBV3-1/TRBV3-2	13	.	CASSQTGGQPQHF	TGTGCCAGCAGCCAGACGGGGGGTCAGCCCCAGCATTTT